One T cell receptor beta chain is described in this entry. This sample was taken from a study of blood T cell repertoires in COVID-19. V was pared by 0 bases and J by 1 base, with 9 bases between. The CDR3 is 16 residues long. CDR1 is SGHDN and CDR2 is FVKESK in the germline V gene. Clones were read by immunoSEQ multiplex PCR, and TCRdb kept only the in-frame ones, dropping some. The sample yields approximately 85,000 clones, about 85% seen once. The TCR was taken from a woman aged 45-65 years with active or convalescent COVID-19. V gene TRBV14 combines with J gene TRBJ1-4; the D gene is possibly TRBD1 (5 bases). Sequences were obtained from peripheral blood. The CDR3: CASSQEGGVTNEKLFF. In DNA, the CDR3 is TGTGCCAGCAGCCAAGAGGGAGGGGTAACTAATGAAAAACTGTTTTTT.